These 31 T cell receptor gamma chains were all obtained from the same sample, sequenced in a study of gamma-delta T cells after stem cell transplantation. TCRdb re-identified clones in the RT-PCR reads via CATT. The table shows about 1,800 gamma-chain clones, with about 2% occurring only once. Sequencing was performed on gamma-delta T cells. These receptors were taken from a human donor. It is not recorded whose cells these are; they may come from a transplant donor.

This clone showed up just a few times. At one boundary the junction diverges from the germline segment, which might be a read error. In DNA, the CDR3 is TGTGCCGCCTGGGACGGTGATAAGAAACTCTTT. Amino acid sequence: CAAWDGDKKLF. V gene TRGV2 combines with J gene TRGJ1 or TRGJ2. The V gene's germline CDR1 is EGSNGY and CDR2 YDSYNSKV. The CDR3 runs to 11 residues.

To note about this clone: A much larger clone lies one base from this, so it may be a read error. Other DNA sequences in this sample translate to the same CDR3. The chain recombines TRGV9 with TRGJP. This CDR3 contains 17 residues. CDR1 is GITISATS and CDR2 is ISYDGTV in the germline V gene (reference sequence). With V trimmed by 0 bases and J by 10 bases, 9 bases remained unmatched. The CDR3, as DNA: TGTGCCTTGTGGGAGGTGCAGTCAGTATTGGGCAAAAAAATCAAGGTATTT. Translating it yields CALWEVQSVLGKKIKVF.

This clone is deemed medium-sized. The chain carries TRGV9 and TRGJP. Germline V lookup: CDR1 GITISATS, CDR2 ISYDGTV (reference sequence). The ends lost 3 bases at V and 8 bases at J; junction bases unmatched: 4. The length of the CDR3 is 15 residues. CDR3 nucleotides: TGTGCCTTGTGGGAGCCTAAGTTGGGCAAAAAAATCAAGGTATTT. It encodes CALWEPKLGKKIKVF.

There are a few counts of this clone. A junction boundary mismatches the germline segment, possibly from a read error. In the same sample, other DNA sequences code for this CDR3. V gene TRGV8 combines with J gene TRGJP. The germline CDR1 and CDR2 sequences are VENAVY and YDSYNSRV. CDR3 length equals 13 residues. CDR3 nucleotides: TGCGCCACCCCGGAGTTGGGCAAAAAAATCAAGGTATTT. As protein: CATPELGKKIKVF.

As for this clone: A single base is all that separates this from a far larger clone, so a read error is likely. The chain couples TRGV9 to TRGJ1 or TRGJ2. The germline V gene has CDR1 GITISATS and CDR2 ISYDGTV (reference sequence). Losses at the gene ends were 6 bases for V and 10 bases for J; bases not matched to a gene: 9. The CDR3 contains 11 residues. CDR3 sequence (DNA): TGTGCCTTGTGGACTACGATCAAGAAACTCTTT. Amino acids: CALWTTIKKLF.

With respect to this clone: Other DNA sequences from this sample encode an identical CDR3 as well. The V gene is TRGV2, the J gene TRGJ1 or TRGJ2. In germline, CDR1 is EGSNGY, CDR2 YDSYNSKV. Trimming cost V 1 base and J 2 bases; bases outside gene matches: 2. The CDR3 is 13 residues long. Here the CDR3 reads CATWDGHYYKKLF. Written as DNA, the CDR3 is TGTGCCACCTGGGACGGACATTATTATAAGAAACTCTTT.

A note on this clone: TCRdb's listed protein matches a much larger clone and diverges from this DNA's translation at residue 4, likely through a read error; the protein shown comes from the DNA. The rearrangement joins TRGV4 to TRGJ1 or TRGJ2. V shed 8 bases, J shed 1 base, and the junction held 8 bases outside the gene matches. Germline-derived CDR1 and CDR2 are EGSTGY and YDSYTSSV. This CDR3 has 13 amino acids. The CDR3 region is CATSDHNYYKKLF. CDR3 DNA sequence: TGTGCCACCTCCGATCACAATTATTATAAGAAACTCTTT.

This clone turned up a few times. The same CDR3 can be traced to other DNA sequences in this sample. This CDR3 is CALWEVDTLGKKIKVF. The CDR3 nucleotides read TGTGCCTTGTGGGAGGTGGATACGTTGGGCAAAAAAATCAAGGTATTT. This chain joins TRGV9 and TRGJP. The germline gives CDR1 GITISATS, CDR2 ISYDGTV (reference sequence). CDR3 size: 16 residues. Germline trimming cut 0 bases from V and 9 bases from J; bases unmatched to any gene: 5.

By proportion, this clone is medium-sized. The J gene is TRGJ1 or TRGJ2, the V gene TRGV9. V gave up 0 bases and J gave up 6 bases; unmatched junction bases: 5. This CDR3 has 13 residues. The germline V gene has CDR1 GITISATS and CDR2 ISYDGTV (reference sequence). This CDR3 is CALWEVQGYKKLF. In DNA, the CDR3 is TGTGCCTTGTGGGAGGTGCAGGGTTATAAGAAACTCTTT.

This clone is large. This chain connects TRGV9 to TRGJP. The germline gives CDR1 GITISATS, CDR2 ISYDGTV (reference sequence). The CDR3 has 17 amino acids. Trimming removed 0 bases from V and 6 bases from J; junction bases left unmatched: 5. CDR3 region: CALWEVPLELGKKIKVF. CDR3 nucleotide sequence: TGTGCCTTGTGGGAGGTGCCCCTAGAGTTGGGCAAAAAAATCAAGGTATTT.

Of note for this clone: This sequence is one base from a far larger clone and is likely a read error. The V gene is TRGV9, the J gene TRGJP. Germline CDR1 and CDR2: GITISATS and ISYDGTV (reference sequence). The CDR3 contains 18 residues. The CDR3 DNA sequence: TGTACCTTGTGGGAGACTCCTTTGCAAGAGTTGGGCAAAAAAATCAAGGTATTT. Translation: CTLWETPLQELGKKIKVF.

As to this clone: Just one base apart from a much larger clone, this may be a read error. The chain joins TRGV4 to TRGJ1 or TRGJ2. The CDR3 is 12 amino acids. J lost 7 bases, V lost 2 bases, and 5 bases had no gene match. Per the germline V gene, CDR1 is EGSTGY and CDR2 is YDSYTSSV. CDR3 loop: CATWDDTYKKLF. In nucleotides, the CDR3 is TGTGCCACCTGGGATGACACCTATAAGAAACTCTTT.

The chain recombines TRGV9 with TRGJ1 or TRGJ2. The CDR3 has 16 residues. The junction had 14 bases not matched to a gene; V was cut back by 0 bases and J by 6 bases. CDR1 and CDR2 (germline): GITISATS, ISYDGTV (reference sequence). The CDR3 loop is CALWEVQELRGYKKLF. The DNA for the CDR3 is TGTGCCTTGTGGGAGGTGCAGGAGTTGAGAGGTTATAAGAAACTCTTT.

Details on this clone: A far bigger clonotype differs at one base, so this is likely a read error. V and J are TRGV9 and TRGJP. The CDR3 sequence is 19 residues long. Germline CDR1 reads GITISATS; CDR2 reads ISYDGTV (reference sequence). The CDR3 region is CALREVPTARELGKKIKVF. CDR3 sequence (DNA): TGTGCCTTGAGGGAGGTGCCCACAGCCCGGGAGTTGGGCAAAAAAATCAAGGTATTT.

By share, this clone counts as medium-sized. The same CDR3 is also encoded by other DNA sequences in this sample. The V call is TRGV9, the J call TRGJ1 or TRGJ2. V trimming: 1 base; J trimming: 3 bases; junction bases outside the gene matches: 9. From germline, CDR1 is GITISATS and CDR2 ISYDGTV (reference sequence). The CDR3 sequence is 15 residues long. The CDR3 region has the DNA TGTGCCTTGTGGGAGGTCCGTGGCCGTTATTATAAGAAACTCTTT. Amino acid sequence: CALWEVRGRYYKKLF.

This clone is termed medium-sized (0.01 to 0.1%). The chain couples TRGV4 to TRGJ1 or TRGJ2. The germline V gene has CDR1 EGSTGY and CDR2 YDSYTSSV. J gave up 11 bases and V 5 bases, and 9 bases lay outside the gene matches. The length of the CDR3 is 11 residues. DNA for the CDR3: TGTGCCACCTGGGGGGCGCGGGAGAAACTCTTT. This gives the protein CATWGAREKLF.

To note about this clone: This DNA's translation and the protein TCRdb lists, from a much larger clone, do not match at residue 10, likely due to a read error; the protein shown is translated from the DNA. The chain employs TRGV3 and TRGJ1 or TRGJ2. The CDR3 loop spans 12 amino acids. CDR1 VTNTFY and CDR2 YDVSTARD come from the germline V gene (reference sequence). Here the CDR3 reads CATWDVGYKRLF. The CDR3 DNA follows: TGTGCCACCTGGGACGTTGGTTATAAGAGACTCTTT.

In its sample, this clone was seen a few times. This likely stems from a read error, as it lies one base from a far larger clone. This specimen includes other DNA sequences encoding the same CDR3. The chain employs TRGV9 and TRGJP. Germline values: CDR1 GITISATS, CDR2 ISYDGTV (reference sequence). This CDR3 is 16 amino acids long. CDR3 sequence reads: CALWEAQELGKKIKVF. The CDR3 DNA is TGTGCCTTGTGGGAGGCGCAGGAGTTGGGCAAAAAAATCAAGGTGTTT.

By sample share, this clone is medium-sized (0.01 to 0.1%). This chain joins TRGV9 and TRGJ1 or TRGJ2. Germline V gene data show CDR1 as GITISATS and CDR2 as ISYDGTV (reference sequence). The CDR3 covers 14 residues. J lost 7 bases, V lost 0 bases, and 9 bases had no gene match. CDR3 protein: CALWEVLLGYKKLF. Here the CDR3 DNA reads TGTGCCTTGTGGGAGGTGTTGTTAGGGTATAAGAAACTCTTT.

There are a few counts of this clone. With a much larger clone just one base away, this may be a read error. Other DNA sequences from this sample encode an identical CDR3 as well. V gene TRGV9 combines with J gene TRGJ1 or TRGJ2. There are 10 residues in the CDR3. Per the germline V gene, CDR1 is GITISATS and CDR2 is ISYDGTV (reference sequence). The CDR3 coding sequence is TGTGCCCTGTGGGAGAGGCAGAAACTCTTT. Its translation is CALWERQKLF.

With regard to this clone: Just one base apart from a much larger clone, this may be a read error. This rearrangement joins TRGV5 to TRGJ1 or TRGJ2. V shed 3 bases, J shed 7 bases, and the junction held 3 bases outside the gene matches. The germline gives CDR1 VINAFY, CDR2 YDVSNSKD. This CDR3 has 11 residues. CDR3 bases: TGTGCCACCTGGGACCGATATAAGAAACTCTTT. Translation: CATWDRYKKLF.

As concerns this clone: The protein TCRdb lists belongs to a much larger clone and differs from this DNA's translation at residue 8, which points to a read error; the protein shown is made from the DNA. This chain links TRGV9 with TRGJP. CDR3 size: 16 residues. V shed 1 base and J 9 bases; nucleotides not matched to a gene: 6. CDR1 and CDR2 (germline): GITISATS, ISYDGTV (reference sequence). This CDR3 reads CALWEVEGLGKKIKVF. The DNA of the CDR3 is TGTGCCTTGTGGGAGGTTGAAGGGTTGGGCAAAAAAATCAAGGTATTT.

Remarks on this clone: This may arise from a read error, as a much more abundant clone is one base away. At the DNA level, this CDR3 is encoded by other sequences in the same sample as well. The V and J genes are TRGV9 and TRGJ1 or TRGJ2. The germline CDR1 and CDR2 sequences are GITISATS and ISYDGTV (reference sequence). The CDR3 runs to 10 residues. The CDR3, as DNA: TGCGCCTTGTGGGAGGTGCAGAAACTCTTT. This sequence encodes CALWEVQKLF.

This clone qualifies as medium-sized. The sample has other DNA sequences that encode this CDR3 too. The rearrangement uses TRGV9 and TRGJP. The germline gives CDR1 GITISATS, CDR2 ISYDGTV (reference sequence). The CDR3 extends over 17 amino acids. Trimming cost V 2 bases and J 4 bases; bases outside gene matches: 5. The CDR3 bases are TGTGCCTTGTGGGAGGCAACTCAAGAGTTGGGCAAAAAAATCAAGGTATTT. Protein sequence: CALWEATQELGKKIKVF.

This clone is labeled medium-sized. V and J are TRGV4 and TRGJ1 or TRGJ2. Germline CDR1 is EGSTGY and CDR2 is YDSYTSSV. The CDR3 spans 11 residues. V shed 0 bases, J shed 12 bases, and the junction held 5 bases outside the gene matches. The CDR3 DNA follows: TGTGCCACCTGGGATGGGCCGTGGAAACTCTTT. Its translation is CATWDGPWKLF.

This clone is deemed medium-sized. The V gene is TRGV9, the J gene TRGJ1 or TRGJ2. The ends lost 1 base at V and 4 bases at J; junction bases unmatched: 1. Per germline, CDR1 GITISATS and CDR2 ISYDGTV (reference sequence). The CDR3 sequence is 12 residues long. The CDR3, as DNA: TGTGCCTTGTGGGAGGTATATTATAAGAAACTCTTT. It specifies CALWEVYYKKLF.

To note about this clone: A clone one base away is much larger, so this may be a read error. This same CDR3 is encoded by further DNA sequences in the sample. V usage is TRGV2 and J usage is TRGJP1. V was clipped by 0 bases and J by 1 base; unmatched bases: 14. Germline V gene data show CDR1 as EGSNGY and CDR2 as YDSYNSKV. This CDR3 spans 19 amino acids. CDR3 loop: CATWDGRGPLVTTGWFKIF. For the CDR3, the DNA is TGTGCCACCTGGGACGGGCGAGGTCCGCTTGTTACCACTGGTTGGTTCAAGATATTT.

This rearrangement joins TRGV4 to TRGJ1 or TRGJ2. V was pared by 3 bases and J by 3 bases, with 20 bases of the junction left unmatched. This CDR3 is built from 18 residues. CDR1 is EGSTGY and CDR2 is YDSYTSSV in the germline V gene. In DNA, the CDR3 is TGTGCCACCTGGGATCGAGGTTCAGGAACCAGGCCTTATTATAAGAAACTCTTT. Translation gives CATWDRGSGTRPYYKKLF.

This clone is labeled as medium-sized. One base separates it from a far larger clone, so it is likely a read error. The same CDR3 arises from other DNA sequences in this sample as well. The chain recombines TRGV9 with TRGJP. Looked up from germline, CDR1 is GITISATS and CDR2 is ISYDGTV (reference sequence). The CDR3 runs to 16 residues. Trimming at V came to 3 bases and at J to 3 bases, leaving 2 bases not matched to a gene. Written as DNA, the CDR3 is TGTGCCTTGTGGGAGTTGCAAGAGTTGGGCAAAAAAATCAAGGTATTT. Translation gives CALWELQELGKKIKVF.

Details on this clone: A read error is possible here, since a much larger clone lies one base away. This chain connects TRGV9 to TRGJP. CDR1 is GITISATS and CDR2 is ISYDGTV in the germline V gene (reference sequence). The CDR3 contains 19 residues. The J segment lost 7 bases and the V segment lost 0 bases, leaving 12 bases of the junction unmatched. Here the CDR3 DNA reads TGTGCCTTGTGGGAGGTGCTTGGGATGCCGGAGTTGGGCAAAAAAATCAAGGTATTT. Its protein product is CALWEVLGMPELGKKIKVF.

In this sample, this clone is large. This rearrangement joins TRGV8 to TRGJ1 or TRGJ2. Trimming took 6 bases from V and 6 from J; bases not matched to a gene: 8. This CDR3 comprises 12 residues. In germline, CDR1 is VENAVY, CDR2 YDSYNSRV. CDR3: CATWNGGYKKLF. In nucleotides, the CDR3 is TGTGCCACCTGGAACGGGGGTTATAAGAAACTCTTT.